The 6 T cell receptor beta chains presented below share a single source sample, sequenced in a study of control samples from healthy donors and cancer patients. The repertoire was sequenced with immunoSEQ multiplex PCR; TCRdb's copy has only in-frame clones and lacks some. The top ten hold less than 9.5% of the sample, which has 90,000 to 150,000 clones, approximately 89% seen once. The sample taken for sequencing was blood. These receptor sequences come from a woman aged 18 to 35 in good health.

The chain links TRBV7-2 to TRBJ2-5, with 15 bases identical to TRBD2. CDR1 is SGHTA and CDR2 is FQGNSA in the germline V gene. J gave up 5 bases and V 5 bases, and 6 bases lay outside the gene matches. The CDR3 contains 16 residues. In nucleotides, the CDR3 is TGTGCCAGCAGCCCAGCCGGGACTAGCGGGAGGGAGACCCAGTACTTC. The encoded protein is CASSPAGTSGRETQYF.

The rearrangement links TRBV19 to TRBJ1-6, with unresolved D. The ends were cut back, 4 bases at V and 10 bases at J, with 20 bases in the middle. This CDR3 comprises 16 residues. Per germline, CDR1 LNHDA and CDR2 SQIVND (reference sequence). CDR3: CASSTYLLGLGSPLHF. DNA of the CDR3: TGTGCCAGTAGTACCTACCTTTTAGGGCTCGGATCACCCCTCCACTTT.

V and J are TRBV28 and TRBJ2-4, with TRBD2 matching 8 bases. Germline V gene data show CDR1 as MDHEN and CDR2 as SYDVKM. This CDR3 spans 17 amino acids. J gave up 2 bases and V 3 bases, and 9 bases lay outside the gene matches. CDR3 sequence (DNA): TGTGCCAGCAGTTTGCCCAGGACTAGCTTAACCAAAAACATTCAGTACTTC. Encoded protein: CASSLPRTSLTKNIQYF.

The rearrangement links TRBV15 to TRBJ1-3; possible D gene TRBD1, 5 bases. Germline values: CDR1 LNHNV, CDR2 YYDKDF (reference sequence). V lost 0 bases and J lost 7, with 13 bases in between. The CDR3 runs to 15 residues. Here the CDR3 DNA reads TGTGCCACCAGCAGAGATCCCACAGGTTCGAACACCATATATTTT. Translating it yields CATSRDPTGSNTIYF.

This clone was detected once. The chain combines TRBV9 with TRBJ2-7, with TRBD2 matching over 12 bases. The CDR3 length is 16 residues. V shed 0 bases and J 9 bases; nucleotides not matched to a gene: 10. Germline values: CDR1 SGDLS, CDR2 YYNGEE. CDR3: CASSVARGLAGSTQYF. The CDR3 coding sequence is TGTGCCAGCAGCGTAGCCAGGGGACTAGCGGGTAGTACGCAGTACTTC.

The rearrangement joins TRBV18 to TRBJ1-1; 7 bases are shared with TRBD1. The CDR3 is 16 amino acids. V trimming: 6 bases; J trimming: 0 bases; junction bases outside the gene matches: 10. In germline, CDR1 is KGHSH, CDR2 LQKENI. Written as DNA, the CDR3 is TGTGCCAGCTCCCGAGGACAGGCAGCTATGAACACTGAAGCTTTCTTT. Its translation is CASSRGQAAMNTEAFF.